This T cell receptor (beta chain) was obtained from a study of PD-L1 blockade in urothelial cancer. Time point specified: pretreatment peripheral blood. The repertoire was sequenced with immunoSEQ multiplex PCR; TCRdb's copy has only in-frame clones and lacks some. Of over 100,000 clones in the sample, about four fifths were seen once. The clonotype was recovered from a man in his fifties with urothelial cancer. The specimen was PBMCs, collected around atezolizumab (anti-PD-L1) treatment.

CDR3 loop: CASNRGGASSYEQYF. In DNA form, the CDR3 reads TGTGCCAGCAACCGAGGCGGGGCGAGCTCCTACGAGCAGTACTTC. The V and J genes are TRBV28 and TRBJ2-7; D is possibly TRBD2 (6 bases). V gave up 7 bases and J gave up 0 bases, with 16 bases separating them. The length of the CDR3 is 15 residues. The V gene's germline CDR1 is MDHEN and CDR2 SYDVKM.